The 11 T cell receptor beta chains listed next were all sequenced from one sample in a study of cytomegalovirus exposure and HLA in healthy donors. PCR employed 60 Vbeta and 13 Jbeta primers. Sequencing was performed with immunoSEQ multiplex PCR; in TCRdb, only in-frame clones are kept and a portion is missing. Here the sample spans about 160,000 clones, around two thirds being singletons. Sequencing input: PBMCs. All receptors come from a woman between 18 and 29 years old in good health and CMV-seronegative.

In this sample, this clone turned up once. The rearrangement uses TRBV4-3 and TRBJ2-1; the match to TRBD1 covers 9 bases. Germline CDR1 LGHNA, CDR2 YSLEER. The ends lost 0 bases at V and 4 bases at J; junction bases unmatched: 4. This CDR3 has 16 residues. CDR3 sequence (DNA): TGCGCCAGCAGCCAAGATACGGACAGGGGATACAATGAGCAGTTCTTC. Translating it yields CASSQDTDRGYNEQFF.

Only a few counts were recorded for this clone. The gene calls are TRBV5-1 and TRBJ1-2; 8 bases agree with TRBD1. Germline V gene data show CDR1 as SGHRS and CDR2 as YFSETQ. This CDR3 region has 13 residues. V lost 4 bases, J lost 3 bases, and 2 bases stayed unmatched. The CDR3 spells CASSQGQDYGYTF. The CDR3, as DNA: TGCGCCAGCAGCCAGGGACAGGACTATGGCTACACCTTC.

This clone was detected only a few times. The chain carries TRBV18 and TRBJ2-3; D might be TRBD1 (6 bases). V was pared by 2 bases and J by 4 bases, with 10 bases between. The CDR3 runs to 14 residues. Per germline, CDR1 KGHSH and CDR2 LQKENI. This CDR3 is CASSPIRGADTQYF. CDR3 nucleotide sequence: TGTGCCAGCTCACCAATCAGGGGCGCAGATACGCAGTATTTT.

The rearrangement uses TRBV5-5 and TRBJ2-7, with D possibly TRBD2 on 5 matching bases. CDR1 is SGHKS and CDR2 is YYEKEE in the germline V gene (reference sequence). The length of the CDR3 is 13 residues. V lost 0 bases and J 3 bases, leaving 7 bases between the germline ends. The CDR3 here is CASSLVEGYEQYF. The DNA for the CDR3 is TGTGCCAGCAGCTTGGTAGAGGGCTACGAGCAGTACTTC.

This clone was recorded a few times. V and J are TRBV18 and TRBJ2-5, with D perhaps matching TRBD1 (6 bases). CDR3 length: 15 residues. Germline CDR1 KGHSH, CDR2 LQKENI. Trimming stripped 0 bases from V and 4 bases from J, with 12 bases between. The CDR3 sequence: CASSPPQGIRETQYF. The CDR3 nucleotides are TGTGCCAGCTCACCACCGCAGGGGATTAGAGAGACCCAGTACTTC.

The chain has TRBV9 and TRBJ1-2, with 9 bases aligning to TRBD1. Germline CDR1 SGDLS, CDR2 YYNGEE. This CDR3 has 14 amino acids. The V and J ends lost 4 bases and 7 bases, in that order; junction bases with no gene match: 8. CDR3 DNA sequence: TGTGCCAGCAGCTCGTCCGGGACAGGGTTTGGCTACACCTTC. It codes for CASSSSGTGFGYTF. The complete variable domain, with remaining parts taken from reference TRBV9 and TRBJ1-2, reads DSGVTQTPKHLITATGQRVTLRCSPRSGDLSVYWYQQSLDQGLQFLIQYYNGEERAKGNILERFSAQQFPDLHSELNLSSLELGDSALYFCASSSSGTGFGYTFGSGTRLTVV.

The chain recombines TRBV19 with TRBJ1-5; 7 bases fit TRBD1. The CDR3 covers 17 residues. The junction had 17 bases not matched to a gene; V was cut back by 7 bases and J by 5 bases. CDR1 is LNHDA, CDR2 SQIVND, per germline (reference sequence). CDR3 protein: CASTPPPGTDIHQPQHF. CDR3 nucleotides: TGTGCCAGTACTCCCCCCCCCGGGACAGATATCCATCAGCCCCAGCATTTT.

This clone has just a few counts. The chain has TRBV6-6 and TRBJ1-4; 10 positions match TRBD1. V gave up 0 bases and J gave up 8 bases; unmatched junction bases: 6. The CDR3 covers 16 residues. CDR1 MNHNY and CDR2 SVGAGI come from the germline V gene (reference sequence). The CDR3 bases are TGTGCCAGCAGTTACTCAGCGGGACAGGGGTTCGAAAAACTGTTTTTT. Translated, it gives CASSYSAGQGFEKLFF.

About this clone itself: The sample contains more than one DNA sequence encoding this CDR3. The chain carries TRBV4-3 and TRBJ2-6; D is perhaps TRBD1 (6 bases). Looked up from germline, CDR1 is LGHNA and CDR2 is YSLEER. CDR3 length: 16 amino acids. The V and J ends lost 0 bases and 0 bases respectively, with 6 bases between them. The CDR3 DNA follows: TGCGCCAGCAGCCAAGACAGGGGCTCTGGGGCCAACGTCCTGACTTTC. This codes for CASSQDRGSGANVLTF.

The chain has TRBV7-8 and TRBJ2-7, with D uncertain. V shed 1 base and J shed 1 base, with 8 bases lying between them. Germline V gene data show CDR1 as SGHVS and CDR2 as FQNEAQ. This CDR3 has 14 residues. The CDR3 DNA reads TGTGCCAGCAGCTTAGAGACTCTTTCCTACGAGCAGTACGTC. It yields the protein CASSLETLSYEQYV.

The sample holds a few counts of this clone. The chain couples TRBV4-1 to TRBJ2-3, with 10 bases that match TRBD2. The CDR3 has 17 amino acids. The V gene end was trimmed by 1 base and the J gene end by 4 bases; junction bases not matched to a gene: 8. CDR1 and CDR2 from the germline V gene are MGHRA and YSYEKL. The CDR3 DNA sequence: TGCGCCAGCAGCCAAGCCAGCGGGGGGGGCGGGGCAGATACGCAGTATTTT. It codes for CASSQASGGGGADTQYF.